The clone carrying this T cell receptor (beta chain) showed up many times. Its cognate antigen is unknown. TCRdb re-analysed the 5' RACE reads in MiXCR, keeping a single row per CDR3 protein. The table shows hundreds of thousands of distinct CDR3 sequences, with about 8% occurring only once. The data derive from a study of identical twins. Whole-study results and caveats: Fewer insertions characterized abundant cord blood beta clonotypes, whereas memory repertoires showed none. Invariant MAIT and iNKT cells are populations that could partly confound zero-insertion analyses.

V was shortened by 0 bases and J by 3 bases, with 5 bases between the two germline ends. CDR3 length equals 13 residues. CDR1 MNHEY and CDR2 SVGAGI come from the germline V gene. This sample was also put to use in a study of yellow fever vaccine responses in identical twins.

This clonotype originated in a woman aged 18-35 years in good health. The chain is built from TRBV6-5 and TRBJ1-2; no clear D gene. Input material: memory (CD45RO+) T cells sorted from blood. The CDR3 here is CASSYSGYYGYTF. For the CDR3, the DNA is TGTGCCAGCAGTTACTCGGGGTACTATGGCTACACCTTC.